This T cell receptor beta chain came from a study of CD8 T cells in Susac syndrome. The CD8+ and CD4+ T cells were negatively isolated, with the TEMRA cells enriched by FACS. Reverse transcription used roughly 0.45 to 1 ug RNA and random hexamers. An immunoSEQ multiplex PCR generated amplified TCR beta CDR3 products spanning 54 Vbeta and 13 Jbeta. TCRdb analysed the immunoSEQ multiplex PCR reads with MiXCR anew, one entry per CDR3 protein. The repertoire holds about 180,000 distinct CDR3 sequences, with 90% to 96% as singletons. Material: CD4+ T cells from PBMCs. This sequence originates from a human donor with multiple sclerosis.

The CDR3 coding sequence is TGCAGTGCTAGTCGGGGTAGGGACACAGATACGCAGTATTTT. Amino acid sequence: CSASRGRDTDTQYF. The J gene is TRBJ2-3, the V gene TRBV20-1; the D gene is possibly TRBD2 (5 bases). The ends were cut back, 3 bases at V and 2 bases at J, with 12 bases in the middle. The CDR3 spans 14 residues. The germline gives CDR1 DFQATT, CDR2 SNEGSKA (reference sequence).